A single sample is the source of the 18 T cell receptor beta chains below, sequenced in a study of T cell responses to AZD1222 COVID-19 vaccine. Data came from immunoSEQ multiplex PCR; TCRdb stores just in-frame clones and leaves some out. The table lists some 150,000 clones, around 89% of them singletons. The source was peripheral blood, collected on day 0 of AZD1222 vaccination. Every receptor here comes from an adult in good health.

This clone occurred a few times. The chain uses TRBV29-1 and TRBJ2-1; no clear D. V was shortened by 4 bases and J by 8 bases, with 12 bases between the two germline ends. CDR1 and CDR2 (germline): SQVTM, ANQGSEA. This CDR3 region has 12 residues. This chain's CDR3 is CSVVKGYDEQFF. The DNA of the CDR3 is TGCAGCGTTGTTAAGGGATATGATGAGCAGTTCTTC.

The chain employs TRBV4-3 and TRBJ2-7; D is uncertain. The CDR3 runs 14 residues. Germline CDR1 reads LGHNA; CDR2 reads YSLEER. V was clipped by 3 bases and J by 1 base, with 10 bases between them. CDR3 protein: CASSHLIRSYEQYF. CDR3 nucleotide sequence: TGCGCCAGCAGCCACCTGATAAGATCCTACGAGCAGTACTTC.

The chain carries TRBV24-1 and TRBJ1-5; D is perhaps TRBD1 (5 bases). CDR3 length: 14 amino acids. From germline, CDR1 is KGHDR and CDR2 SFDVKD. V gave up 2 bases and J gave up 7 bases, with 11 bases separating them. The CDR3 region has the DNA TGTGCCACCAGTGATTGGGGTTCAGGGCAGCCCCAGCATTTT. Its translation is CATSDWGSGQPQHF.

The chain links TRBV5-6 to TRBJ1-2, with 11 bases matching TRBD1. Per germline, CDR1 SGHDT and CDR2 YYEEEE. This CDR3 spans 17 amino acids. The ends lost 3 bases at V and 7 bases at J; junction bases unmatched: 14. CDR3 DNA sequence: TGTGCCAGCAGCTCATTGGACAGGGGGCCTTCACAAGGTGGCTACACCTTC. Translating gives CASSSLDRGPSQGGYTF.

This clone occurred a few times. The V and J genes are TRBV5-4 and TRBJ2-5, with TRBD1 matching over 11 bases. V lost 0 bases and J lost 1; bases outside the gene matches: 5. CDR3 length equals 17 residues. Germline CDR1 is SGHNT and CDR2 is YYREEE (reference sequence). The CDR3 sequence is CASSLGLGTGGQETQYF. In DNA form, the CDR3 reads TGTGCCAGCAGCTTGGGGCTCGGGACAGGGGGCCAAGAGACCCAGTACTTC.

The V and J genes are TRBV9 and TRBJ2-7, with D hard to call. The CDR3 runs to 14 residues. V lost 0 bases and J lost 1, with 8 bases in between. CDR1 is SGDLS and CDR2 is YYNGEE in the germline V gene. CDR3 protein: CASSVGTLSYEQYF. CDR3 coding DNA: TGTGCCAGCAGCGTAGGGACGTTGTCCTACGAGCAGTACTTC.

This rearrangement joins TRBV19 to TRBJ2-7; TRBD1 aligns across 10 bases. Germline trimming cut 6 bases from V and 2 bases from J; bases unmatched to any gene: 7. Germline CDR1 and CDR2: LNHDA and SQIVND (reference sequence). The CDR3 is 15 amino acids. In DNA form, the CDR3 reads TGTGCCAGTAGGGCCGGGACAGGGGCCACCTACGAGCAGTACTTC. The encoded protein is CASRAGTGATYEQYF.

The genes are TRBV28 and TRBJ2-3, with 15 bases that match TRBD2. V shed 0 bases and J 0 bases; nucleotides not matched to a gene: 10. Germline CDR1 is MDHEN and CDR2 is SYDVKM. This CDR3 is 21 amino acids long. CDR3 sequence reads: CASSLWGLAGGRSTSTDTQYF. DNA of the CDR3: TGTGCCAGCAGTTTATGGGGACTAGCGGGAGGCCGAAGTACTAGCACAGATACGCAGTATTTT.

This rearrangement joins TRBV7-9 to TRBJ2-3; maybe TRBD2 (5 bases). CDR1 and CDR2 from the germline V gene are SEHNR and FQNEAQ (reference sequence). V lost 2 bases and J 15 bases, leaving 21 bases between the germline ends. The CDR3 has 14 residues. The CDR3 loop is CASSLSGEVLSVYF. Here the CDR3 DNA reads TGTGCCAGCAGCTTAAGCGGAGAGGTGCTAAGCGTATATTTT.

The chain is built from TRBV19 and TRBJ1-5; D might be TRBD1 (5 bases). V was cut by 3 bases and J by 1 base, with 19 bases left in between. The CDR3 contains 18 residues. The germline V gene encodes CDR1 LNHDA and CDR2 SQIVND (reference sequence). CDR3 DNA sequence: TGTGCCAGTAGTATGCAGGGAAGAGGACCTTTAAGCAATCAGCCCCAGCATTTT. It specifies CASSMQGRGPLSNQPQHF.

The CDR3 DNA follows: TGTGCCAGCAGCTCCCTAGGCGGTGGAAACACCATATATTTT. Amino acid sequence: CASSSLGGGNTIYF. The chain uses TRBV11-2 and TRBJ1-3; D gene uncertain. Trimming took off 4 bases at V and 3 bases at J, with 10 bases between the two ends. CDR1 and CDR2 from the germline V gene are SGHAT and FQNNGV. This CDR3 region has 14 residues.

V and J are TRBV3-1 (or the pseudogene TRBV3-2) and TRBJ2-1; TRBD2 aligns across 14 bases. Losses at the gene ends were 4 bases for V and 6 bases for J; bases not matched to a gene: 11. CDR1 and CDR2 (germline): LGHDT, YNNKEL (reference sequence). The CDR3 is 18 amino acids. CDR3 in DNA: TGTGCCAGCAGCCGAAAACTCTCCGGGACTAGCGGGAGCAATGAGCAGTTCTTC. It yields the protein CASSRKLSGTSGSNEQFF.

The sample holds a few counts of this clone. The chain couples TRBV28 to TRBJ1-2; perhaps TRBD1 as D (6 bases). Germline V CDR1 and CDR2: MDHEN, SYDVKM. Trimming took off 4 bases at V and 4 bases at J, with 19 bases between the two ends. The CDR3 runs 16 residues. For the CDR3, the DNA is TGTGCCAGCAGTTCCGCCAGGATAGGGGGGGGCTATGGCTACACCTTC. It yields the protein CASSSARIGGGYGYTF.

The CDR3 bases are TGTGCCAGCACCCCAAAAGGGTATAACACTGAAGCTTTCTTT. It encodes CASTPKGYNTEAFF. The chain has TRBV9 and TRBJ1-1; D unresolved. The CDR3 totals 14 residues. Deletions cut 6 bases from V and 2 bases from J, with 14 bases between. Germline V gene sequence: CDR1 SGDLS, CDR2 YYNGEE.

In nucleotides, the CDR3 is TGTGCCAGCAGCTTAGGCGCTAGCTTTGAGCAGTTCTTC. This encodes CASSLGASFEQFF. V is TRBV11-2 and J is TRBJ2-1; D might be TRBD2 (5 bases). CDR1 SGHAT and CDR2 FQNNGV come from the germline V gene. This CDR3 region has 13 residues. The V and J ends lost 1 base and 9 bases respectively, with 10 bases between them.

The chain links TRBV4-3 to TRBJ2-1, with TRBD2 matching over 12 bases. The germline V gene has CDR1 LGHNA and CDR2 YSLEER. The CDR3 has 16 residues. V lost 6 bases, J lost 9 bases, and 12 bases stayed unmatched. CDR3 DNA sequence: TGCGCCAGCAGTCGGACCCCTAGCGGGAGGGTCCCTGAGCAGTTCTTC. Protein: CASSRTPSGRVPEQFF.

This chain joins TRBV11-2 and TRBJ2-3; D call uncertain. Germline loops: CDR1 SGHAT, CDR2 FQNNGV. The CDR3 totals 15 residues. V shed 1 base and J shed 3 bases, with 11 bases lying between them. The CDR3 loop reads CASSLVWFGTDTQYF. The CDR3 DNA sequence: TGTGCCAGCAGCTTAGTTTGGTTCGGAACAGATACGCAGTATTTT.

The chain recombines TRBV9 with TRBJ2-7; D not certain. The CDR3 has 15 amino acids. From germline, CDR1 is SGDLS and CDR2 YYNGEE. V was clipped by 0 bases and J by 4 bases, with 14 bases between them. The DNA of the CDR3 is TGTGCCAGCAGCGTAGACTCCGGACGTTCGTACGAGCAGTACTTC. Translating gives CASSVDSGRSYEQYF.